This T cell receptor beta chain was captured in a study of cytomegalovirus exposure and HLA in healthy donors. Remarks on this clone: As yet, its antigen is unknown.

The CDR3 is 20 amino acids. The germline CDR1 and CDR2 sequences are LNHNV and YYDKDF (reference sequence). Unmatched junction bases numbered 17, after V lost 0 bases and J lost 0 bases. Study-wide findings and caveats: A later analysis found first-cohort TCR clusters tended to co-occur in the 130 or so validation repertoires.

Profiled with immunoSEQ multiplex PCR; TCRdb holds only in-frame clones, not every one. The profile shows over 200,000 clones, about 90% of them singletons. This receptor was taken from a woman aged 18-29 years in good health and CMV-seronegative. Sequenced sample: PBMCs. The chain couples TRBV15 to TRBJ2-7; TRBD1 matches at 7 bases. DNA for the CDR3: TGTGCCACCAGCAGAGATAGGGGTTTGCACGAGGGGGACAGCTCCTACGAGCAGTACTTC. This translates into CATSRDRGLHEGDSSYEQYF.